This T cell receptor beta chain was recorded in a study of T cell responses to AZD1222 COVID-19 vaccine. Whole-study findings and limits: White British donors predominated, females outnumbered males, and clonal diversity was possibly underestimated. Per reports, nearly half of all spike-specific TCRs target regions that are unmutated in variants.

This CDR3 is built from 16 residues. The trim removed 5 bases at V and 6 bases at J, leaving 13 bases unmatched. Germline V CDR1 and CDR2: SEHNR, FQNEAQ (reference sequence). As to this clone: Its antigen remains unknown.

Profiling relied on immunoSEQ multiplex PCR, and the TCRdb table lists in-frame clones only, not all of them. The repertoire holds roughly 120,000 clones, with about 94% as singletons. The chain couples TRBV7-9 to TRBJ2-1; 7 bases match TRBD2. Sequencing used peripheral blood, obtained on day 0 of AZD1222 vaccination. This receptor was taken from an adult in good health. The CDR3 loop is CASSDSRPGGLNEQFF. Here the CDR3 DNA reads TGTGCCAGCAGCGACTCCCGACCGGGAGGTCTCAATGAGCAGTTCTTC.